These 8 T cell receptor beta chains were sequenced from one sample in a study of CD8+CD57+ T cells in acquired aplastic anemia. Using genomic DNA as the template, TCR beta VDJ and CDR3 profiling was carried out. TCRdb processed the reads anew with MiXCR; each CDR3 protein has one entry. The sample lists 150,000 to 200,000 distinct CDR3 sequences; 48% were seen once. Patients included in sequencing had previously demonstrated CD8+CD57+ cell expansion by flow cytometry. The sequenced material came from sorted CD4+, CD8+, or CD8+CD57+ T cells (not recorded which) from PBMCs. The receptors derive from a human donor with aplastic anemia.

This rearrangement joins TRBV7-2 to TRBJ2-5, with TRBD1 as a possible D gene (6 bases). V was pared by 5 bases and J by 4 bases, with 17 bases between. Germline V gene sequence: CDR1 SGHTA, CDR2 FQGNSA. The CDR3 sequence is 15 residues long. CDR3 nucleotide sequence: TGTGCCAGCAGCCCCTACTTGGGGGCGGCAGAGACCCAGTACTTC. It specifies CASSPYLGAAETQYF.

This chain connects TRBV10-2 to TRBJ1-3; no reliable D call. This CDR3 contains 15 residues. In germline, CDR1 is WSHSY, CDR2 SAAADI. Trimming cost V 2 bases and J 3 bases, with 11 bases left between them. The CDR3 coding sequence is TGCGCCAGCAGTGAGGGGGTAGGCTTTGGAAACACCATATATTTT. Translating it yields CASSEGVGFGNTIYF.

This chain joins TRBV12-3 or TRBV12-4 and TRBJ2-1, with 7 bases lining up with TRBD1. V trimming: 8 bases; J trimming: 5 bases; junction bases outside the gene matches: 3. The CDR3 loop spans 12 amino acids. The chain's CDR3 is CASRDSNNEQFF. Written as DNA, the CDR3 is TGTGCCAGCCGGGACAGTAACAATGAGCAGTTCTTC.

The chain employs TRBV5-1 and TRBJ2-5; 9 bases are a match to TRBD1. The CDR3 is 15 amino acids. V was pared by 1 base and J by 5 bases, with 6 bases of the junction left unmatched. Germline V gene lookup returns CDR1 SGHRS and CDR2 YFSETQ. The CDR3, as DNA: TGCGCCAGCAGCTTGATTTGGGACAGGGCGGAGACCCAGTACTTC. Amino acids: CASSLIWDRAETQYF.

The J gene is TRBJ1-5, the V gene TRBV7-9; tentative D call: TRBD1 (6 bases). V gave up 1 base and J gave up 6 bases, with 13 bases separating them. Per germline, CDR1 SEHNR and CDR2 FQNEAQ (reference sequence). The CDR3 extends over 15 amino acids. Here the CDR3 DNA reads TGTGCCAGCAGCTTAGGGGGGGCACTGAGTCAGCCCCAGCATTTT. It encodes CASSLGGALSQPQHF.

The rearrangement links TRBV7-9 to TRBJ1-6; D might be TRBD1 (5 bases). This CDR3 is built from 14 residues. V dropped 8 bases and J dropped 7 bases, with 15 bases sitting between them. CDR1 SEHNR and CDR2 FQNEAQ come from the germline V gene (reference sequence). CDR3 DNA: TGTGCCAGCGGGGGATTGGCAGCAAATTCACCCCTCCACTTT. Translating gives CASGGLAANSPLHF.

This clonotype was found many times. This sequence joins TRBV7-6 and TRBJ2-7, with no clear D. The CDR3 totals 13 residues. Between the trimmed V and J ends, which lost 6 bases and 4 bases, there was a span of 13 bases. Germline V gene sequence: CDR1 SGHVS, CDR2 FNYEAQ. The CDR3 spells CASSPDGRYEQYF. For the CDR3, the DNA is TGTGCCAGCAGTCCGGACGGAAGGTACGAGCAGTACTTC.

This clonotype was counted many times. CDR3 DNA sequence: TGTGCCAGCAGCTTTAGGACTAGCGGCACCTACAATGAGCAGTTCTTC. This translates into CASSFRTSGTYNEQFF. The V call is TRBV7-9, the J call TRBJ2-1, with 10 positions matching TRBD2. The CDR3 spans 16 residues. The germline V gene encodes CDR1 SEHNR and CDR2 FQNEAQ (reference sequence). Germline trimming cut 3 bases from V and 2 bases from J; bases unmatched to any gene: 4. The full variable domain, rest sourced from reference TRBV7-9 and TRBJ2-1, is DTGVSQNPRHKITKRGQNVTFRCDPISEHNRLYWYRQTLGQGPEFLTYFQNEAQLEKSRLLSDRFSAERPKGSFSTLEIQRTEQGDSAMYLCASSFRTSGTYNEQFFGPGTRLTVL.